This T cell receptor (beta chain) came from a study of CD4 T cells in relation to SARS-CoV-2 and coronaviruses. In regard to this clone: The target antigen is unknown.

Before the COVID-19 pandemic, during about 2010-2019, CD4+ T cells were taken from unexposed donors. The cells were cultured for roughly 11 days before CD4+ T cells were isolated. As cell numbers allowed, unexposed-donor CD4+ T cells faced SARS-CoV-2 S/N and four cold-coronavirus spikes. PBMCs were plated at about 2 million per well in IL-2-containing medium. Sequenced by immunoSEQ multiplex PCR; TCRdb stores in-frame clones only, minus some. The table includes 15,000 to 20,000 clones, about three quarters detected once. V was pared by 1 base and J by 3 bases, with 13 bases between. The CDR3 consists of 15 residues. CDR1 is LGHDT, CDR2 YNNKEL, per germline (reference sequence).

This sequence joins TRBV3-1 (or the pseudogene TRBV3-2) and TRBJ2-7; TRBD1 is a possible D gene (6 bases). Sequencing was carried out using CD4+ T cells from PBMCs, cultured in vitro. The TCR originated in a human donor in good health. The CDR3 region is CASSQANREIYEQYF. The CDR3 nucleotides are TGTGCCAGCAGCCAAGCTAACAGGGAAATCTACGAGCAGTACTTC.